The entry that follows covers one TCR beta chain sequence. The antigen remains undetermined. This specimen comes from a study of cytomegalovirus exposure and HLA in healthy donors. About the study: Among fewer than 500 genotyped donors, about 85% fell in the Caucasian-associated ancestry cluster.

Between the trimmed V and J ends, which lost 0 bases and 1 base, there was a span of 12 bases. Germline CDR1 SQVTM, CDR2 ANQGSEA. This CDR3 region has 15 residues. The PCR was carried out with 60 Vbeta primers and 13 Jbeta primers. Libraries were prepared by immunoSEQ multiplex PCR; TCRdb keeps only in-frame clonotypes and omits some of them. The sample holds roughly 110,000 clones, 71% seen once. Study observations and caveats: In a later analysis, TCR beta V- and J-gene trimming was associated with a missense DCLRE1C variant. Accurate predictions that matched the HLA-A and HLA-B alleles of most subjects were reportedly made from TCR beta sequences. The later analysis indicated that the majority of CMV-associated TCR beta chains appeared HLA-restricted.

The sequence came from a female donor in good health and CMV-seronegative. The J gene is TRBJ1-1, the V gene TRBV29-1, with D unclear. The material sequenced was PBMCs. The CDR3 region is CSVEDPGRRNTEAFF. DNA of the CDR3: TGCAGCGTTGAAGATCCGGGGAGAAGGAACACTGAAGCTTTCTTT.